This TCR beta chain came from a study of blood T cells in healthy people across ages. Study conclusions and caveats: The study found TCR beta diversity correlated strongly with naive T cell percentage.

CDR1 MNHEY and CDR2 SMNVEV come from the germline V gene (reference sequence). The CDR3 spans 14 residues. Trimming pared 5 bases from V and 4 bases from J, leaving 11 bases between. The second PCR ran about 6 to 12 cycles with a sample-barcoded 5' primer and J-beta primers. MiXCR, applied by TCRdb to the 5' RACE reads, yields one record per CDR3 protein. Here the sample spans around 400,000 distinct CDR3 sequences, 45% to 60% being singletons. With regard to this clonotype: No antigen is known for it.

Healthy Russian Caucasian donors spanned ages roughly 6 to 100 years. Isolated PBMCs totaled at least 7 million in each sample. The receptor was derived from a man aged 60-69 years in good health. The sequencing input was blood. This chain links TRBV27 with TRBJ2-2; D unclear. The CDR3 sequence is CASSPLLVTGELFF. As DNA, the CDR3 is TGTGCCAGCAGTCCACTCTTGGTCACCGGGGAGCTGTTTTTT.